This T cell receptor (beta chain) was obtained from a study of blood T cell repertoires in COVID-19. Study information: The United States, Italy and Spain supplied acute and convalescent COVID-19 samples. T cells, B-cell-depleted T cells, or PBMCs provided the cDNA or gDNA that served as material.

The count of this clone is one. As handled by the study authors: Researchers report that nucleated cell counts were estimated from reference gene primer amplification. The protocol was immunoSEQ multiplex PCR, while the TCRdb copy is restricted to in-frame clones and leaves out a portion. V, J and clone size reflect that table, while D and trimming were determined from the DNA. The data hold about 47,000 clones, with approximately 88% observed a single time. The CDR3 is 17 residues long. V lost 3 bases and J 2 bases, leaving 17 bases between the germline ends. The V gene's germline CDR1 is MNHNS and CDR2 SASEGT.

This sequence joins TRBV6-1 and TRBJ1-5; D might be TRBD1 (6 bases). What was sequenced was peripheral blood. The origin of this receptor is a man aged 50 to 59 with active COVID-19. Here the CDR3 DNA reads TGTGCCAGCAGTGAGGGCCGACAAAACAGGGGCAATCAGCCCCAGCATTTT. Translation gives CASSEGRQNRGNQPQHF.